Below, 26 T cell receptor beta chains from the same sample are listed, as sequenced in a study of memory CD8 T cells in hepatitis C reinfection. Indicated time point: late/post reinfection, 12 to 24 weeks after detection. No in vitro expansion preceded TCR sequencing of the sorted cells. Sequencing was performed with immunoSEQ multiplex PCR; in TCRdb, only in-frame clones are kept and a portion is missing. The repertoire holds some 46,000 clones, with approximately 89% as singletons. The sequenced sample consisted of naive CD8+ T cells sorted from blood. All receptors derive from a man between 18 and 35 years old with hepatitis C virus infection.

The chain is built from TRBV5-6 and TRBJ2-7, with 12 bases fitting TRBD2. The CDR3 consists of 16 residues. Germline CDR1 and CDR2: SGHDT and YYEEEE. The ends lost 5 bases at V and 3 bases at J; junction bases unmatched: 9. For the CDR3, the DNA is TGTGCCAGCAGTAAACCGGGACTAGCGGGTGACTACGAGCAGTACGTC. This sequence encodes CASSKPGLAGDYEQYV.

The V and J genes are TRBV13 and TRBJ2-2; possibly TRBD2 for D (5 bases). V was trimmed by 5 bases and J by 6 bases, leaving 10 bases between them. Germline V CDR1 and CDR2: PRHDT, FYEKMQ (reference sequence). The CDR3 is made up of 13 amino acids. The CDR3 DNA follows: TGTGCCAGCAGCCCCCCCGGGGCCGGGGAGCTGTTTTTT. Residues: CASSPPGAGELFF.

V is TRBV27 and J is TRBJ2-1, with D perhaps matching TRBD1 (6 bases). Deletions cut 8 bases from V and 4 bases from J, with 18 bases between. The CDR3 consists of 15 residues. The germline CDR1 and CDR2 sequences are MNHEY and SMNVEV (reference sequence). The CDR3 sequence: CASGTGHPLYNEQFF. In DNA form, the CDR3 reads TGTGCCAGCGGAACGGGACATCCTTTATACAATGAGCAGTTCTTC.

V gene TRBV4-1 combines with J gene TRBJ2-7; D not certain. This CDR3 has 14 residues. Looked up from germline, CDR1 is MGHRA and CDR2 is YSYEKL. V was clipped by 1 base and J by 0 bases, with 7 bases between them. The CDR3 bases are TGCGCCAGCAGCCAAGGCCAAGCCTCCTACGAGCAGTACTTC. Translation: CASSQGQASYEQYF.

With respect to this clone: The identical CDR3 is also encoded by other nucleotide sequences in the sample. The V call is TRBV5-4, the J call TRBJ2-2; D possibly corresponds to TRBD1 (6 bases). The CDR3 is 15 residues long. The V end was cut by 2 bases, the J end by 0 bases, with 8 bases between. Per the germline V gene, CDR1 is SGHNT and CDR2 is YYREEE (reference sequence). CDR3 nucleotide sequence: TGTGCCAGCAGCTTAGGGACACCGAACACCGGGGAGCTGTTTTTT. Amino acids: CASSLGTPNTGELFF.

This clone was counted once. The J gene is TRBJ2-1, the V gene TRBV4-1, with 7 positions matching TRBD1. V lost 4 bases to trimming and J lost 5 bases; unmatched junction nucleotides: 8. The V gene's germline CDR1 is MGHRA and CDR2 YSYEKL. CDR3 length: 15 residues. This chain's CDR3 is CASSLTGEAHNEQFF. In nucleotides, the CDR3 is TGCGCCAGCAGCCTAACAGGGGAAGCCCACAATGAGCAGTTCTTC.

V usage is TRBV5-6 and J usage is TRBJ2-3; 10 bases line up with TRBD2. The CDR3 loop spans 19 amino acids. Losses at the gene ends were 0 bases for V and 6 bases for J; bases not matched to a gene: 16. Germline lookup yields CDR1 SGHDT and CDR2 YYEEEE. CDR3 sequence reads: CASSLESSGSLPWGDTQYF. DNA for the CDR3: TGTGCCAGCAGCTTGGAGTCTAGCGGGAGCCTTCCCTGGGGCGATACGCAGTATTTT. Full variable domain (rest looked up from reference TRBV5-6 and TRBJ2-3): DAGVTQSPTHLIKTRGQQVTLRCSPKSGHDTVSWYQQALGQGPQFIFQYYEEEERQRGNFPDRFSGHQFPNYSSELNVNALLLGDSALYLCASSLESSGSLPWGDTQYFGPGTRLTVL.

This chain joins TRBV29-1 and TRBJ2-2, with D perhaps matching TRBD2 (5 bases). Germline assignment: CDR1 SQVTM and CDR2 ANQGSEA. The V and J ends lost 7 bases and 8 bases respectively, with 14 bases between them. This CDR3 comprises 12 residues. In DNA, the CDR3 is TGCAGCGCCCGACGAGGGTGGGGGGAGCTGTTTTTT. This encodes CSARRGWGELFF.

The V call is TRBV5-1, the J call TRBJ1-1; weak D call: TRBD1 (6 bases). Germline V gene data show CDR1 as SGHRS and CDR2 as YFSETQ. The CDR3 is 14 amino acids. Trimming took off 3 bases at V and 6 bases at J, with 15 bases between the two ends. The CDR3 nucleotides read TGCGCCAGCAGCTCACTCGGGGGGGCGGCTGAAGCTTTCTTT. Its translation: CASSSLGGAAEAFF.

The chain couples TRBV4-1 to TRBJ2-2; 7 nucleotides agree with TRBD2. The CDR3 is 15 residues long. Germline trimming cut 3 bases from V and 5 bases from J; bases unmatched to any gene: 6. Germline V gene sequence: CDR1 MGHRA, CDR2 YSYEKL. The DNA of the CDR3 is TGCGCCAGCAGCCAGGTCCAGGGAGGGACCGGGGAGCTGTTTTTT. It yields the protein CASSQVQGGTGELFF.

J is TRBJ1-1 and V is TRBV7-9, with 7 bases aligning to TRBD1. Losses at the gene ends were 5 bases for V and 6 bases for J; bases not matched to a gene: 9. This CDR3 is 14 amino acids long. CDR1 and CDR2 from the germline V gene are SEHNR and FQNEAQ (reference sequence). The CDR3 DNA follows: TGTGCCAGCAGCCAGCCCGGACAGGACCCTGAAGCTTTCTTT. Protein sequence: CASSQPGQDPEAFF.

The rearrangement links TRBV14 to TRBJ2-7, with TRBD2 identical over 12 bases. The length of the CDR3 is 16 residues. Trimming at V came to 0 bases and at J to 10 bases, leaving 10 bases not matched to a gene. From germline, CDR1 is SGHDN and CDR2 FVKESK. The CDR3 bases are TGTGCCAGCAGCCAAGATCGAGGGACTAGCGGGCCAGTACAGTACTTC. Its protein product is CASSQDRGTSGPVQYF.

The gene calls are TRBV28 and TRBJ2-7; 9 bases align to TRBD1. Germline V gene sequence: CDR1 MDHEN, CDR2 SYDVKM. The V and J ends lost 3 bases and 2 bases, in that order; junction bases with no gene match: 5. CDR3 length: 15 amino acids. The CDR3 bases are TGTGCCAGCAGTTTGGGACAGGGATTTACCTACGAGCAGTACTTC. It yields the protein CASSLGQGFTYEQYF.

On this clone itself: At one of its ends the junction is not consistent with the germline gene, which may arise from a read error. V and J are TRBV6-1 and TRBJ2-4; D is perhaps TRBD2 (5 bases). The CDR3 length is 12 residues. Germline V gives CDR1 MNHNS, CDR2 SASEGT. CDR3 DNA: TGTGCCAGCAGGGAAGGACTGGCCATTCAGTACTTC. Amino acids: CASREGLAIQYF.

The rearrangement joins TRBV27 to TRBJ1-2, with 9 bases matching TRBD1. This CDR3 has 14 residues. Germline CDR1 is MNHEY and CDR2 is SMNVEV (reference sequence). Unmatched junction bases numbered 10, after V lost 8 bases and J lost 6 bases. Written as DNA, the CDR3 is TGTGCCAGCGGCCTCACCGGGACAGGGAATGGCTACACCTTC. Translated: CASGLTGTGNGYTF.

This chain connects TRBV6-5 to TRBJ2-7; 13 bases line up with TRBD2. Germline trimming cut 2 bases from V and 6 bases from J; bases unmatched to any gene: 4. CDR3 length: 15 residues. The germline gives CDR1 MNHEY, CDR2 SVGAGI. This CDR3 is CASSYGTSGTGEQYF. The CDR3 bases are TGTGCCAGCAGTTACGGGACTAGCGGGACGGGCGAGCAGTACTTC.

The chain combines TRBV19 with TRBJ2-3; 15 bases map to TRBD2. V shed 3 bases, J shed 2 bases, and the junction held 12 bases outside the gene matches. The CDR3 spans 20 residues. The germline V gene has CDR1 LNHDA and CDR2 SQIVND (reference sequence). CDR3 region: CASSIGTSGGIWAPTDTQYF. CDR3 sequence (DNA): TGTGCCAGTAGTATCGGGACTAGCGGGGGGATTTGGGCCCCCACAGATACGCAGTATTTT. The complete variable domain, with remaining parts taken from reference TRBV19 and TRBJ2-3, reads DGGITQSPKYLFRKEGQNVTLSCEQNLNHDAMYWYRQDPGQGLRLIYYSQIVNDFQKGDIAEGYSVSREKKESFPLTVTSAQKNPTAFYLCASSIGTSGGIWAPTDTQYFGPGTRLTVL.

The rearrangement uses TRBV7-9 and TRBJ1-5, with TRBD1 as a possible D gene (5 bases). The CDR3 runs 15 residues. V shed 5 bases and J shed 0 bases, with 11 bases lying between them. Looked up from germline, CDR1 is SEHNR and CDR2 is FQNEAQ (reference sequence). CDR3 amino acids: CASSDDSYSNQPQHF. The CDR3 coding sequence is TGTGCCAGCAGCGACGACAGCTATAGCAATCAGCCCCAGCATTTT.

This rearrangement joins TRBV27 to TRBJ2-3; 8 bases map to TRBD1. CDR3 length: 17 residues. The germline V gene encodes CDR1 MNHEY and CDR2 SMNVEV (reference sequence). Trimming removed 3 bases from V and 6 bases from J; junction bases left unmatched: 14. CDR3: CASSFPGQALRRDTQYF. The CDR3 nucleotides are TGTGCCAGCAGTTTCCCGGGACAGGCATTACGTCGTGATACGCAGTATTTT.

The rearrangement uses TRBV29-1 and TRBJ2-1; 9 positions agree with TRBD2. This CDR3 has 16 residues. Germline V gives CDR1 SQVTM, CDR2 ANQGSEA. The V segment lost 2 bases and the J segment 7 bases; nucleotides outside the gene matches: 12. The CDR3 DNA is TGCAGCGTTGAAATAGGCTTAGCGGGGGTCAGGAATGAGCAGTTCTTC. Amino acids: CSVEIGLAGVRNEQFF.

The chain has TRBV7-9 and TRBJ2-7; no reliable D call. The CDR3 spans 11 residues. Germline lookup yields CDR1 SEHNR and CDR2 FQNEAQ (reference sequence). With 5 bases removed from V and 4 bases from J, the gap between germline ends came to 6 bases. In DNA, the CDR3 is TGTGCCAGCAGCAGCCTTTACGAGCAGTACTTC. Protein product: CASSSLYEQYF.

V and J are TRBV7-9 and TRBJ2-7; 12 bases agree with TRBD1. The CDR3 consists of 14 residues. V lost 4 bases, J lost 7 bases, and 5 bases stayed unmatched. The V gene's germline CDR1 is SEHNR and CDR2 FQNEAQ (reference sequence). The CDR3 DNA follows: TGTGCCAGCAGCTCAGGGACAGGGGGCGATGAGCAGTACGTC. It codes for CASSSGTGGDEQYV.

This chain uses TRBV4-1 with TRBJ2-3, with a tentative D call TRBD1 (5 bases). Per germline, CDR1 MGHRA and CDR2 YSYEKL. CDR3 size: 13 residues. V lost 0 bases and J lost 7, with 8 bases in between. This chain's CDR3 is CASSQDKGNTQYF. The CDR3 DNA follows: TGCGCCAGCAGCCAAGACAAGGGGAATACGCAGTATTTT.

This chain joins TRBV6-6 and TRBJ2-5; 9 bases are shared with TRBD1. The CDR3 totals 15 residues. J gave up 1 base and V 4 bases, and 4 bases lay outside the gene matches. Germline V gene lookup returns CDR1 MNHNY and CDR2 SVGAGI (reference sequence). The CDR3 region is CASSFGQGPQETQYF. The CDR3 DNA sequence: TGTGCCAGCAGTTTCGGACAGGGGCCCCAAGAGACCCAGTACTTC.

The chain couples TRBV19 to TRBJ2-7, with 7 nucleotides matching TRBD2. CDR3 length equals 15 residues. Germline assignment: CDR1 LNHDA and CDR2 SQIVND (reference sequence). Germline trimming cut 3 bases from V and 4 bases from J; bases unmatched to any gene: 9. The CDR3 nucleotides read TGTGCCAGTAGTATTTCGGGAGGCCTTCCTTACGAGCAGTACTTC. Translation: CASSISGGLPYEQYF.

For the CDR3, the DNA is TGTGCCAGCAGCTTGTTTCCAGATAATGGCTACACCTTC. Its protein is CASSLFPDNGYTF. The chain couples TRBV5-4 to TRBJ1-2; D uncertain. The CDR3 sequence is 13 residues long. Germline-derived CDR1 and CDR2 are SGHNT and YYREEE (reference sequence). V was trimmed by 1 base and J by 6 bases, leaving 10 bases between them.